This T cell receptor beta chain was recorded in a study of blood T cell repertoires in COVID-19. On the study more broadly: COVID-19 samples, acute and convalescent, were from the United States, Italy and Spain. Nucleic acid was either cDNA or gDNA, and it came from T cells, B-cell-depleted T cells, or PBMCs.

Per the original methods: Amplification of reference gene primers was used by the study to estimate nucleated cell counts. TCRdb's copy holds only in-frame clones and misses some; the assay was immunoSEQ multiplex PCR. The D gene and trimming were derived from the DNA, and the V and J assignments and clone size from that table. The profile shows about 200,000 clones, roughly 80% of them singletons. The length of the CDR3 is 15 residues. CDR1 is SGHTA and CDR2 is FQGNSA in the germline V gene. After removal of 1 base from V and 9 bases from J, the junction contained 10 bases not matched to a gene. The chain has TRBV7-2 and TRBJ2-7; 9 nucleotides align to TRBD1. Sequenced material: peripheral blood. The sequence was obtained from a woman in her thirties or forties with active or convalescent COVID-19. The CDR3 loop reads CASSLGQIGQGWQYF. For the CDR3, the DNA is TGTGCCAGCAGCTTAGGCCAAATTGGACAGGGGTGGCAGTACTTC. Together with reference TRBV7-2 and TRBJ2-7, the CDR3 gives the full variable domain: GAGVSQSPSNKVTEKGKDVELRCDPISGHTALYWYRQSLGQGLEFLIYFQGNSAPDKSGLPSDRFSAERTGGSVSTLTIQRTQQEDSAVYLCASSLGQIGQGWQYFGPGTRLTVT.